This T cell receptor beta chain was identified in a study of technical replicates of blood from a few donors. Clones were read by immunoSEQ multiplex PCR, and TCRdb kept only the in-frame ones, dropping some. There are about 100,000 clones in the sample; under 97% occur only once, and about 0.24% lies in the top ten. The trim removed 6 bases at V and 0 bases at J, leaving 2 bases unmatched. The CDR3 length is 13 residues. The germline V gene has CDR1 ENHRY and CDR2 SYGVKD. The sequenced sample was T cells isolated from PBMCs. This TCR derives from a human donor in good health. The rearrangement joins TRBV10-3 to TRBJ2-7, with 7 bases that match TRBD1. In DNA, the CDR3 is TGTGCCATCAGGAGACAGGGCTCCTACGAGCAGTACTTC. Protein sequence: CAIRRQGSYEQYF.